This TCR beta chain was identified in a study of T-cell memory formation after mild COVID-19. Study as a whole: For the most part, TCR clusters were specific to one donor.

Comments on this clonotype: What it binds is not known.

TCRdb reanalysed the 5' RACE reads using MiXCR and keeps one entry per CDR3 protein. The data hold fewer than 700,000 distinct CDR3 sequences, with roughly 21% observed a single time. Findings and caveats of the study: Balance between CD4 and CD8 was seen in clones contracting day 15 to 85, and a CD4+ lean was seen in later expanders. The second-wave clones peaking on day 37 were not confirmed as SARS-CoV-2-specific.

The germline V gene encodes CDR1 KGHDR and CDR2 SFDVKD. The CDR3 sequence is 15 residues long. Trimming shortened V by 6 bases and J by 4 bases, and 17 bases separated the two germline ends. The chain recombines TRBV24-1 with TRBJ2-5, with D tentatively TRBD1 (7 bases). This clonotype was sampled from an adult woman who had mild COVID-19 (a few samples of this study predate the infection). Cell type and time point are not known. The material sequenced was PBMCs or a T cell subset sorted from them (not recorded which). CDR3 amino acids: CATSRAGGMAETQYF. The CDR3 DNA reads TGTGCCACCAGTCGAGCAGGGGGGATGGCAGAGACCCAGTACTTC.